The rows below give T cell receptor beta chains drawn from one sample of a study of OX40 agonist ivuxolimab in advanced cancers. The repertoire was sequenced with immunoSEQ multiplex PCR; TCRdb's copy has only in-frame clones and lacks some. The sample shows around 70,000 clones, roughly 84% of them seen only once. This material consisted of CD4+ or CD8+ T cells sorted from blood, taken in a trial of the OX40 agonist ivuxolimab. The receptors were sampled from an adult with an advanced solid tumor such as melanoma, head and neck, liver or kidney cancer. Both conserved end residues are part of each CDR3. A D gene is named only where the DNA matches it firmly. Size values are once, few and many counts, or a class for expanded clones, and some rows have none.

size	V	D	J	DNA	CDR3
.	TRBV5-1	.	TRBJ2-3	TGCGCCAGCAATCCCGGGCAGCGCACAGATACGCAGTATTTT	CASNPGQRTDTQYF
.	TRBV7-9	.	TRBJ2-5	TGTGCCAGCAACCAGGGGGGAGAGACCCAGTACTTC	CASNQGGETQYF
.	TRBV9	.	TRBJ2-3	TGTGCCAGCAGCGTAGAGCAGGCCGGGGGCACAGATACGCAGTATTTT	CASSVEQAGGTDTQYF
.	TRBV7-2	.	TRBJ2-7	TGTGCCAGCAGCTTAGTACGGAACTACGAGCAGTACTTC	CASSLVRNYEQYF
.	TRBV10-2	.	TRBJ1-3	TGCGCCAGCAGTCAGACAGTGGGCTCTGGAAACACCATATATTTT	CASSQTVGSGNTIYF
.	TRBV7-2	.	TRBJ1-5	TGTGCCAGCAGCTTAGGGGTAGTGGTGGGGTTGAGCAATCAGCCCCAGCATTTT	CASSLGVVVGLSNQPQHF
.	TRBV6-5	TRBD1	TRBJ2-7	TGTGCCAGCAGTTACGAAGGGGGCAGAAACGAGCAGTACTTC	CASSYEGGRNEQYF
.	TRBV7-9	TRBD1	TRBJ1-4	TGTGCCAGCAGCTTAGGGACAGGGAGTGAAAAACTGTTTTTT	CASSLGTGSEKLFF
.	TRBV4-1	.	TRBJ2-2	TGCGCCGCAACCCCGGAAGTTTACACCGGGGAGCTGTTTTTT	CAATPEVYTGELFF
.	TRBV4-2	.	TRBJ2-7	TGTGCCAGCAGCCCCTATCCTGGAGTGGGGGGCGACGAGCAGTACTTC	CASSPYPGVGGDEQYF
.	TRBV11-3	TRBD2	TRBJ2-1	TGTGCCAGCAGCTTAGAAGGTCAGCTAGCGGGGGAGGGTAATGAGCAGTTCTTC	CASSLEGQLAGEGNEQFF
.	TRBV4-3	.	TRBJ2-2	TGCGCCAGCAGCCAAGAAGGACGCCCGCTGGGGGGCTCGAACACCGGGGAGCTGTTTTTT	CASSQEGRPLGGSNTGELFF
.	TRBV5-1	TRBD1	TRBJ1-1	TGCGCCAGCAGCCAGGGTGGGACAGGGGAAGCTTTCTTT	CASSQGGTGEAFF
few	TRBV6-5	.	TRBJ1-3	TGTGCCAGCAGTGCCATGGACTCTGGAAACACCATATATTTT	CASSAMDSGNTIYF
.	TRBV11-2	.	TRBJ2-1	TGTGCCAGCAGCTTCGACATCTACAATGAGCAGTTCTTC	CASSFDIYNEQFF
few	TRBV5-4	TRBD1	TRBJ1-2	TGTGCCAGCAGCTTGGGGACAGGGGTTGGCTATGGCTACACCTTC	CASSLGTGVGYGYTF
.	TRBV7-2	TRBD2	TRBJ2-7	TGTGCCAGCAGCTTAGGGCTAGCGGACTACGAGCAGTACTTC	CASSLGLADYEQYF
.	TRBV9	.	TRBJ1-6	TGTGCCAGCAGCTTAGGGAACCGCGGGGATTCACCCCTCCACTTT	CASSLGNRGDSPLHF
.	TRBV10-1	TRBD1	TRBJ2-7	TGCGCCAGCAGTGTTCCGAGACAGGGGTGCTACGAGCAGTACTTC	CASSVPRQGCYEQYF
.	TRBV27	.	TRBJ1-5	TGTGCCAGCAGCGTCTCACAGGGTGGCAATCAGCCCCAGCATTTT	CASSVSQGGNQPQHF
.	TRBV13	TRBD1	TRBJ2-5	TGTGCCAGCAGCTCCTCCGGACAGGGAGAGACCCAGTACTTC	CASSSSGQGETQYF
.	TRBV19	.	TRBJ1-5	TGTGCCAGTAGTGTACAGGGCCCCCAGCCCCAGCATTTT	CASSVQGPQPQHF
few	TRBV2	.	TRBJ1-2	TGTGCCAGCAAGACTAGCTATGATGGCTACACCTTC	CASKTSYDGYTF
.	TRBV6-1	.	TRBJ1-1	TGTGCCAGCGCCCCAATGGGGGTGGCTGAAGCTTTCTTT	CASAPMGVAEAFF
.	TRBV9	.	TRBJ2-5	TGTGCCAGCAGCGTTCGGGGGTTGCTCGGGGAGACCCAGTACTTC	CASSVRGLLGETQYF
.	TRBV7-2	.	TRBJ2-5	TGTGCCAGCAGCTTTCAGGGGAGTAGAGAGACCCAGTACTTC	CASSFQGSRETQYF
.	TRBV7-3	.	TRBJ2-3	TGTGCCAGCAGCCCCAGAGGCGGGGTCCAGACAGATACGCAGTATTTT	CASSPRGGVQTDTQYF
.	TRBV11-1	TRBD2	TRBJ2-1	TGTGCCAGCACCAAGACTAGCGGCGTCTACAATGAGCAGTTCTTC	CASTKTSGVYNEQFF
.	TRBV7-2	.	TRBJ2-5	TGTGCCAGCAGCGGGGACTTCCAAGAGACCCAGTACTTC	CASSGDFQETQYF
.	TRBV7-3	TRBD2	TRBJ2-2	TGTGCCAGCAGCCCGGGACTAGGCTTAAACACCGGGGAGCTGTTTTTT	CASSPGLGLNTGELFF
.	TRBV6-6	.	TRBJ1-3	TGTGCCAGCAGATCGGACGGAGGAAACACCATATATTTT	CASRSDGGNTIYF
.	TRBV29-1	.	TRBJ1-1	TGCAGCGTTGAGGGAAAAGGCCTGGGCACTGAAGCTTTCTTT	CSVEGKGLGTEAFF
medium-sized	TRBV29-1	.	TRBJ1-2	TGCAGCGTCCAGGAGATAGATGGCTACACCTTC	CSVQEIDGYTF
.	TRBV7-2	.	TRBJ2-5	TGTGCCAGCAGCGAGTCTCCGGGAGAGACCCAGTACTTC	CASSESPGETQYF
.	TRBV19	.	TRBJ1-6	TGTGCCACCCAATTAGGAAATTCACCCCTCCACTTT	CATQLGNSPLHF
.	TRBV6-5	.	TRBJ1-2	TGTGCCAGCAGTTACCGGGATAGCTATGGCTACACCTTC	CASSYRDSYGYTF
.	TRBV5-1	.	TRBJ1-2	TGCGCCAGCAGCATCCGGGACACCCAGACCTATGGCTACACCTTC	CASSIRDTQTYGYTF
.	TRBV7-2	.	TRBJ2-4	TGTGCCAGCAGCTTAGATGGGGTGGCCAAAAACATTCAGTACTTC	CASSLDGVAKNIQYF